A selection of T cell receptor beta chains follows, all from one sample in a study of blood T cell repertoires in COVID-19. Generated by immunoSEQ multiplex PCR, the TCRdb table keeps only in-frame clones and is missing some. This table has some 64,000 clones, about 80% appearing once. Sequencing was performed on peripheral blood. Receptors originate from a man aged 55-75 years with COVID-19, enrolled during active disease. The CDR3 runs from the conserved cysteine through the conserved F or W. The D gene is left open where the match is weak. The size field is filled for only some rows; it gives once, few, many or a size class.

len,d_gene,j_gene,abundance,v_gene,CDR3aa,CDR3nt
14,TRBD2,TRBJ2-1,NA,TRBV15,CATASGRAGNEQFF,TGTGCCACTGCGAGCGGGAGGGCAGGAAATGAGCAGTTCTTC
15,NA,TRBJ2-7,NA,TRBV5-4,CASSVDPGEAYEQYF,TGTGCCAGCAGCGTTGACCCCGGGGAGGCCTACGAGCAGTACTTC
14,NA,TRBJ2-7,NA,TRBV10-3,CAISDARSSYEQYF,TGTGCCATCAGTGATGCCCGTAGCTCCTACGAGCAGTACTTC
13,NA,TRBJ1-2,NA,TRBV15,CATSRDPGEGYTF,TGTGCCACCAGCAGAGATCCAGGGGAAGGCTACACCTTC
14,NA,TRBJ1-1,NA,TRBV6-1,CASSEAARVTEAFF,TGTGCCAGCAGTGAAGCTGCCAGGGTAACTGAAGCTTTCTTT
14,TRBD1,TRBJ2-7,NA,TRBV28,CASTLTGTGREQYF,TGTGCCAGCACCCTTACCGGGACAGGGCGAGAGCAGTACTTC
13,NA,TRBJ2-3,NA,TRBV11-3,CASSLPFTDTQYF,TGTGCCAGCAGCTTACCTTTCACAGATACGCAGTATTTT
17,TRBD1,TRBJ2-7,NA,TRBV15,CATSRDFGQAASYEQYF,TGTGCCACCAGCAGAGATTTCGGACAGGCTGCCTCCTACGAGCAGTACTTC
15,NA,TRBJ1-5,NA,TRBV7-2,CASSFLGAVGQPQHF,TGTGCCAGCAGCTTTCTGGGGGCCGTGGGTCAGCCCCAGCATTTT
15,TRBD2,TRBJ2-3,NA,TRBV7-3,CASSLGAGGQDTQYF,TGTGCCAGCAGCTTAGGTGCGGGGGGGCAAGATACGCAGTATTTT
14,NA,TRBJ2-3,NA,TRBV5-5,CASSSRVAEDTQYF,TGTGCCAGCAGCTCAAGGGTAGCGGAAGATACGCAGTATTTT
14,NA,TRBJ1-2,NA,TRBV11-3,CASSRDGSGYGYTF,TGTGCCAGCAGCCGAGACGGGAGTGGCTATGGCTACACCTTC
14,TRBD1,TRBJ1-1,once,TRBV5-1,CASSIRQGNTEAFF,TGCGCCAGCAGCATCAGACAGGGGAACACTGAAGCTTTCTTT
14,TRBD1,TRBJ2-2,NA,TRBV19,CASSAGGGTGELFF,TGTGCCAGTAGTGCAGGGGGCGGCACCGGGGAGCTGTTTTTT
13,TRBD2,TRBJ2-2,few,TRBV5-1,CASSSGLAGELFF,TGCGCCAGCAGCTCGGGACTAGCAGGGGAGCTGTTTTTT
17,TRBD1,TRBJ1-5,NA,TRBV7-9,CASSLARGQGRGQPQHF,TGTGCCAGCAGCTTAGCGCGGGGACAGGGGAGAGGTCAGCCCCAGCATTTT
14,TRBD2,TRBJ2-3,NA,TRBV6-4,CASSVAGGTDTQYF,TGTGCCAGCAGTGTAGCGGGGGGCACAGATACGCAGTATTTT
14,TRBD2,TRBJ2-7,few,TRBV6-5,CASRLLAGAYEQYF,TGTGCCAGCAGACTTCTAGCGGGCGCCTACGAGCAGTACTTC
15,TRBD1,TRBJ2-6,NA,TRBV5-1,CASTNRGQGANVLTF,TGCGCCAGCACCAACAGGGGGCAAGGGGCCAACGTCCTGACTTTC
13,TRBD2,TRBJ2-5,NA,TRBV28,CASGTREGETQYF,TGTGCCAGCGGTACGAGGGAGGGGGAGACCCAGTACTTC
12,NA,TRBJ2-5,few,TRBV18,CASSQIEETQYF,TGTGCCAGCTCACAAATCGAAGAGACCCAGTACTTC
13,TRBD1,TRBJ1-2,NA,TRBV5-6,CASSSTGTDGYTF,TGTGCCAGCAGCTCGACAGGGACGGATGGCTACACCTTC
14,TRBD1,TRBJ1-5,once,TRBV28,CASSTGTGDQPQHF,TGTGCCAGCAGTACCGGGACAGGGGACCAGCCCCAGCATTTT
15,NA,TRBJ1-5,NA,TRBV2,CASSEWSVPNQPQHF,TGTGCCAGCAGTGAATGGTCAGTCCCCAATCAGCCCCAGCATTTT
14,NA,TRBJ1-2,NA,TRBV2,CASSEASRGVGYTF,TGTGCCAGCAGTGAAGCGTCCAGGGGCGTGGGCTACACCTTC
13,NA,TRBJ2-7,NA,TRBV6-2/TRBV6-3,CASSYYSTYEQYF,TGTGCCAGCAGTTATTACAGTACCTACGAGCAGTACTTC
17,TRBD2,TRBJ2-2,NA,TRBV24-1,CATSDPGLASNTGELFF,TGTGCCACCAGTGATCCGGGACTAGCCTCGAACACCGGGGAGCTGTTTTTT
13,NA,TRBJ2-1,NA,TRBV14,CASSQEVGGEQFF,TGTGCCAGCAGCCAAGAGGTCGGGGGTGAGCAGTTCTTC
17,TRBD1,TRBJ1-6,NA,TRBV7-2,CASSATGTDTYNSPLHF,TGTGCCAGCAGCGCGACAGGGACTGATACCTATAATTCACCCCTCCACTTT
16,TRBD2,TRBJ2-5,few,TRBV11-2,CASSLVSGGASQTQYF,TGTGCCAGCAGCTTAGTAAGCGGGGGGGCCTCCCAGACCCAGTACTTC
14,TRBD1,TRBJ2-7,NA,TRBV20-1,CSASGPDRPYEQYF,TGCAGTGCTAGTGGGCCGGACAGGCCCTACGAGCAGTACTTC
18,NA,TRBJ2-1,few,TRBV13,CASSLETGHPIHNNEQFF,TGTGCCAGCAGCTTAGAGACGGGACATCCGATACATAACAATGAGCAGTTCTTC
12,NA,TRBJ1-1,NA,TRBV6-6,CASNQVQTEAFF,TGTGCCAGCAATCAGGTACAGACTGAAGCTTTCTTT
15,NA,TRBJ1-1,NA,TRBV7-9,CASSLVRGMNTEAFF,TGTGCCAGCAGCTTAGTGAGAGGAATGAACACTGAAGCTTTCTTT
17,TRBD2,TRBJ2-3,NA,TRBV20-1,CSASGLRAGAPGDTQYF,TGCAGTGCTAGTGGGTTAAGGGCGGGAGCCCCCGGAGATACGCAGTATTTT
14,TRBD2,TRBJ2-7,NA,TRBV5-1,CASSWRTSGYEQYF,TGCGCCAGCAGCTGGAGGACTAGCGGCTACGAGCAGTACTTC
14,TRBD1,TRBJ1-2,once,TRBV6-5,CASSPSGQGYGYTF,TGTGCCAGCAGTCCGTCGGGACAGGGCTATGGCTACACCTTC
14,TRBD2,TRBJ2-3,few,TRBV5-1,CASSSGGVIDTQYF,TGCGCCAGCAGCAGCGGGGGGGTGATAGATACGCAGTATTTT
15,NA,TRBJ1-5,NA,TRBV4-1,CASSLQGKSNQPQHF,TGCGCCAGCAGCCTACAGGGTAAGAGCAATCAGCCCCAGCATTTT
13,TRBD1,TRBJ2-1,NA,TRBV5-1,CASSSQGADEQFF,TGCGCCAGCAGCTCACAGGGGGCGGATGAGCAGTTCTTC
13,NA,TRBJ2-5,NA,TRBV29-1,CSVPEAAAGPQYF,TGCAGCGTTCCTGAAGCGGCGGCGGGTCCCCAGTACTTC
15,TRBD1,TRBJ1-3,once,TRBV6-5,CASSITGDSGNTIYF,TGTGCCAGCAGTATTACAGGGGACTCTGGAAACACCATATATTTT
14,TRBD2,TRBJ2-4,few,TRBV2,CASSTGLAGGPQYF,TGTGCCAGCAGTACGGGACTAGCGGGGGGCCCCCAGTACTTC
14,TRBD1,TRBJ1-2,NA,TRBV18,CASSPGQGVYGYTF,TGTGCCAGCTCCCCAGGACAGGGCGTCTATGGCTACACCTTC
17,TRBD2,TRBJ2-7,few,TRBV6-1,CASSERTSGNRAYEQYF,TGTGCCAGCAGTGAAAGGACTAGCGGGAATCGAGCCTACGAGCAGTACTTC
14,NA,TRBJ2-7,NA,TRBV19,CASSMVQVPYEQYF,TGTGCCAGTAGTATGGTACAGGTTCCCTACGAGCAGTACTTC
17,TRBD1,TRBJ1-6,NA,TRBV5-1,CASSLGLQGQRNSPLHF,TGCGCCAGCAGCTTGGGTCTTCAGGGACAGCGGAATTCACCCCTCCACTTT